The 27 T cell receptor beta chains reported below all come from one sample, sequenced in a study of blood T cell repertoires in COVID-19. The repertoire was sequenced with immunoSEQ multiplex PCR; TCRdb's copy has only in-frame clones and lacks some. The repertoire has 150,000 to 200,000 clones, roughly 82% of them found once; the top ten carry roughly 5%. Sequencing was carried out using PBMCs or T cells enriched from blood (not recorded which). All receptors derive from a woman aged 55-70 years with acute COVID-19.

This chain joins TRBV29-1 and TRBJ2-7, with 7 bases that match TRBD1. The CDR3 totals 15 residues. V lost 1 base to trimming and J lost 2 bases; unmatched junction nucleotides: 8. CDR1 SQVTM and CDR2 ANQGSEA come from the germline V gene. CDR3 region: CSVEVMDRSAYEQYF. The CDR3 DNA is TGCAGCGTTGAAGTGATGGACAGGTCCGCCTACGAGCAGTACTTC.

The CDR3 protein is CASSPGARAEQFF. The CDR3 DNA is TGCGCCAGCAGCCCAGGGGCTAGAGCGGAGCAGTTCTTC. The V gene is TRBV5-1, the J gene TRBJ2-1; D may be TRBD1 (6 bases). Trimming left V 4 bases short and J 10 bases short, with 15 bases between. The CDR3 covers 13 residues. The V gene's germline CDR1 is SGHRS and CDR2 YFSETQ.

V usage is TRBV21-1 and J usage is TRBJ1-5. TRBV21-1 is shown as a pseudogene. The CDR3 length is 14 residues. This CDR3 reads CASSKLSSNQPQHF. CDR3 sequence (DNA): TGTGCCAGCAGCAAACTCTCTAGCAATCAGCCCCAGCATTTT.

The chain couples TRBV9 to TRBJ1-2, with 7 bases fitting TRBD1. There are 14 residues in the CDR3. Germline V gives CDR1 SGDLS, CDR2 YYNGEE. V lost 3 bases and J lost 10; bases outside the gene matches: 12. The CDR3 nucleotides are TGTGCCAGCAGCGCCCCCGGGACAGTCAGGGACTACACCTTC. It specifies CASSAPGTVRDYTF.

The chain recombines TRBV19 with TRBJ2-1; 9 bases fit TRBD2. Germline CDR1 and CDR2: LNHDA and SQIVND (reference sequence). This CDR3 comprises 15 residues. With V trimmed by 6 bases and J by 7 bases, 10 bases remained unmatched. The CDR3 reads CASRSGGRTKNEQFF. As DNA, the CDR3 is TGTGCCAGTAGGAGCGGGGGGAGGACTAAAAATGAGCAGTTCTTC.

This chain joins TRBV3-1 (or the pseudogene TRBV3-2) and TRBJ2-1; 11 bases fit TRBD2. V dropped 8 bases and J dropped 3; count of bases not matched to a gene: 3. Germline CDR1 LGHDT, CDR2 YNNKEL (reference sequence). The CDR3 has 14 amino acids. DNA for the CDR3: TGTGCCAGCGGGCTAGCGGGGGGCTACAATGAGCAGTTCTTC. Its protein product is CASGLAGGYNEQFF.

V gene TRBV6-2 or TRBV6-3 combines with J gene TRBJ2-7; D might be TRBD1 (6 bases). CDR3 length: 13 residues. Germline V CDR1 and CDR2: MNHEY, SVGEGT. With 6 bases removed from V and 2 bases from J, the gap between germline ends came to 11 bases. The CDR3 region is CASSQDSPYEQYV. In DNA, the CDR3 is TGTGCCAGCAGCCAGGACAGTCCCTACGAGCAGTACGTC.

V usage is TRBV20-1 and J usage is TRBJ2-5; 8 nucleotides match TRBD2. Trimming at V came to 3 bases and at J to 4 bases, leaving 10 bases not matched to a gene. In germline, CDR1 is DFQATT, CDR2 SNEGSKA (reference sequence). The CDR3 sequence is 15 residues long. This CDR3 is CSASDSGREGETQYF. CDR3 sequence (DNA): TGCAGTGCTAGTGATTCCGGGAGGGAGGGAGAGACCCAGTACTTC.

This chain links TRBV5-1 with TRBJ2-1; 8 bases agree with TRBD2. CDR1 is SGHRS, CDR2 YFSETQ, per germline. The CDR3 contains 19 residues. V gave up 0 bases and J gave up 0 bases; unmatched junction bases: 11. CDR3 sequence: CASSLVGLAGAGSYNEQFF. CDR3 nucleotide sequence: TGCGCCAGCAGCTTGGTTGGCCTAGCGGGTGCAGGCTCCTACAATGAGCAGTTCTTC.

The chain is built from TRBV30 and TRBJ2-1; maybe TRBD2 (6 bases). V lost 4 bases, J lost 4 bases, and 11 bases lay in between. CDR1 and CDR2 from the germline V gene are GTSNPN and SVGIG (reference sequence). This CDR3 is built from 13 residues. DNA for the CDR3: TGTGCCTGGAATGGAGGGACTTACAATGAGCAGTTCTTC. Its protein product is CAWNGGTYNEQFF.

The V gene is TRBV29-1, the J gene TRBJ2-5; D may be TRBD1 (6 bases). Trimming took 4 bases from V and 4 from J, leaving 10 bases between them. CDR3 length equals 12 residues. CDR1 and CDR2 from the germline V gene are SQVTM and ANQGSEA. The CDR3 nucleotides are TGCAGCGTTGGGGCAGGGGCAGAGACCCAGTACTTC. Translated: CSVGAGAETQYF. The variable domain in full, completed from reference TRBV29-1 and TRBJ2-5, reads SAVISQKPSRDICQRGTSLTIQCQVDSQVTMMFWYRQQPGQSLTLIATANQGSEATYESGFVIDKFPISRPNLTFSTLTVSNMSPEDSSIYLCSVGAGAETQYFGPGTRLLVL.

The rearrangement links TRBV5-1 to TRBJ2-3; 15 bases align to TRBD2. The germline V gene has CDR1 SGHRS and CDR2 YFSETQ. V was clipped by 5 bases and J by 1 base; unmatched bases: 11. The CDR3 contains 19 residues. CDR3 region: CASSSTGLAGGPGTDTQYF. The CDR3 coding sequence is TGCGCCAGCAGTTCAACCGGACTAGCGGGAGGGCCTGGCACAGATACGCAGTATTTT. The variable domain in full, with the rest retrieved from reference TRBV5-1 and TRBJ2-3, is KAGVTQTPRYLIKTRGQQVTLSCSPISGHRSVSWYQQTPGQGLQFLFEYFSETQRNKGNFPGRFSGRQFSNSRSEMNVSTLELGDSALYLCASSSTGLAGGPGTDTQYFGPGTRLTVL.

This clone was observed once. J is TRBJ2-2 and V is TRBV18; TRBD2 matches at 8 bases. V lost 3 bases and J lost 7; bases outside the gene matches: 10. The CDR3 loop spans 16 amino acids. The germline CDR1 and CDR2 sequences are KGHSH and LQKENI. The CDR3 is CASSPREAGVGGELFF. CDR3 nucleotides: TGTGCCAGCTCACCCCGGGAAGCGGGAGTAGGCGGGGAGCTGTTTTTT.

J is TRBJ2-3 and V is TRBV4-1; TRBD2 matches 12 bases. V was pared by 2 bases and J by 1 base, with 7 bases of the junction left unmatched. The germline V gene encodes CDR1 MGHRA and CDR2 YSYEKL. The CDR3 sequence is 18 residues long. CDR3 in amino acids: CASSQRLAGASRTDTQYF. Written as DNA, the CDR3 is TGCGCCAGCAGCCAACGACTAGCGGGGGCCTCTCGCACAGATACGCAGTATTTT.

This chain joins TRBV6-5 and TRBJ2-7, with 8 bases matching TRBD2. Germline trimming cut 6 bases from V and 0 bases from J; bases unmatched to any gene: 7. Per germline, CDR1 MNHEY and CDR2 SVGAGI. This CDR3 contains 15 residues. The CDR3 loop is CASRDLSGASYEQYV. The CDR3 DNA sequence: TGTGCCAGCAGGGATCTTAGCGGGGCCTCCTACGAGCAGTACGTC.

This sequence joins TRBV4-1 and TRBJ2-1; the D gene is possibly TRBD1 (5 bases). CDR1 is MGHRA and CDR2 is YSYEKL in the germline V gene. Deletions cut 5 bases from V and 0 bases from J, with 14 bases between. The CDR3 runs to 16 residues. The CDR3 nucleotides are TGCGCCAGCAGCGAAAGACAGCTCAGCTCCTACAATGAGCAGTTCTTC. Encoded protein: CASSERQLSSYNEQFF.

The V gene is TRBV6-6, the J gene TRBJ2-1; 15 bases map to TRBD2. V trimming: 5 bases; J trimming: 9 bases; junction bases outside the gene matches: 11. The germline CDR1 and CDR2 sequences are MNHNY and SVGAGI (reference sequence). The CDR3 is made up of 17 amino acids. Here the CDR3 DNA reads TGTGCCAGCAGTCCCGCCCCGGGACTAGCGGGGGGAGTTGAGCAGTTCTTC. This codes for CASSPAPGLAGGVEQFF.

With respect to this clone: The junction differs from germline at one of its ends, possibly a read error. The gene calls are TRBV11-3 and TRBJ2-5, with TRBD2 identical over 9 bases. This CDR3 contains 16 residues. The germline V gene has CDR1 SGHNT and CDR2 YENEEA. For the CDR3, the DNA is TGTGCCAGCAGCCTAGAAGCTAGCGGGACTGGAGAGACCCAGTACTTC. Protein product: CASSLEASGTGETQYF.

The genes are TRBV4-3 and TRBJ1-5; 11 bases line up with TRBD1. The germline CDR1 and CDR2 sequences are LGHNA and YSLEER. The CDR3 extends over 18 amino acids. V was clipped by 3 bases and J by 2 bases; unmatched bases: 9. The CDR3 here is CASSHGTGGVLGNQPQHF. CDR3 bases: TGCGCCAGCAGCCACGGGACAGGGGGGGTTTTGGGCAATCAGCCCCAGCATTTT.

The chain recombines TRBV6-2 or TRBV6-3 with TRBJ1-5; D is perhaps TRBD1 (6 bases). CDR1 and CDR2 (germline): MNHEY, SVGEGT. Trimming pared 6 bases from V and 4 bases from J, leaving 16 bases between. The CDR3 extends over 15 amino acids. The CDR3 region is CASSTLQGRNQPQHF. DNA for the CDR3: TGTGCCAGCAGCACATTACAGGGACGAAATCAGCCCCAGCATTTT.

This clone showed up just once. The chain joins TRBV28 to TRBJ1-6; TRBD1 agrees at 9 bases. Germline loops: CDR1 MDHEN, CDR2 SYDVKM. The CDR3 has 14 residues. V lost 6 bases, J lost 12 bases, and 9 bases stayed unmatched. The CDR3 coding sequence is TGTGCCAGCAGGGATAGGACAGGGGTACGACCCCTCCACTTT. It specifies CASRDRTGVRPLHF. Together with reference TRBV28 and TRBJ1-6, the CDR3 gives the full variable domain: DVKVTQSSRYLVKRTGEKVFLECVQDMDHENMFWYRQDPGLGLRLIYFSYDVKMKEKGDIPEGYSVSREKKERFSLILESASTNQTSMYLCASRDRTGVRPLHFGNGTRLTVT.

The CDR3 bases are TGCAGCGGAGGCCCCCAGGGATTTCGCACTGAAGCTTTCTTT. This encodes CSGGPQGFRTEAFF. This chain connects TRBV29-1 to TRBJ1-1; weak D call: TRBD1 (5 bases). V lost 7 bases and J 4 bases, leaving 19 bases between the germline ends. The V gene's germline CDR1 is SQVTM and CDR2 ANQGSEA. This CDR3 is 14 amino acids long.

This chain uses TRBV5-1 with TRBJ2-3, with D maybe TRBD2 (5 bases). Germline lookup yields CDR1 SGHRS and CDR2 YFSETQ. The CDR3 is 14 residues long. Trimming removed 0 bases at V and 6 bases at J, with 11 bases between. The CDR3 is CASSLDVAPDTQYF. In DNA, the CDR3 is TGCGCCAGCAGCTTGGATGTAGCGCCGGATACGCAGTATTTT.

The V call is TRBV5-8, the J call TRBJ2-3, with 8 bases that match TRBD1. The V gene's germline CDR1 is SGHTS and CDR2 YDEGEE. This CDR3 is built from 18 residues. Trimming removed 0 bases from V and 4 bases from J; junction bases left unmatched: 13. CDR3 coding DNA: TGTGCCAGCAGCTTGGCCCTCTCGCCAGGGGGCCCACCAGATACGCAGTATTTT. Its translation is CASSLALSPGGPPDTQYF.

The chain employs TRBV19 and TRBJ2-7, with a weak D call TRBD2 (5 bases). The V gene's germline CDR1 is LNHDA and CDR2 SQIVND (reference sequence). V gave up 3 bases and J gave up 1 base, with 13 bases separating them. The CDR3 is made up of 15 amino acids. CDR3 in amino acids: CASSMEGSGSYEQYF. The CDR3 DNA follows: TGTGCCAGTAGTATGGAAGGAAGCGGATCCTACGAGCAGTACTTC. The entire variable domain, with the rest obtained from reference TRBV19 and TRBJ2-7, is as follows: DGGITQSPKYLFRKEGQNVTLSCEQNLNHDAMYWYRQDPGQGLRLIYYSQIVNDFQKGDIAEGYSVSREKKESFPLTVTSAQKNPTAFYLCASSMEGSGSYEQYFGPGTRLTVT.

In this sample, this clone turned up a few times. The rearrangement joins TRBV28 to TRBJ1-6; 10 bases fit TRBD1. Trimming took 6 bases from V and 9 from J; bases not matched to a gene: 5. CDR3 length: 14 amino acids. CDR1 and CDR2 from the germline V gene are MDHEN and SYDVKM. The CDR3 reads CASRKGQGSSPLHF. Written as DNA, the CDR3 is TGTGCCAGCAGAAAGGGACAGGGGAGTTCACCCCTCCACTTT.

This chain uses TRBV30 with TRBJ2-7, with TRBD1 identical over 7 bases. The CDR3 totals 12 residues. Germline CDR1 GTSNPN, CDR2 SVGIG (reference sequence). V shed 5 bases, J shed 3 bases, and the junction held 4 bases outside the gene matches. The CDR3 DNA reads TGTGCCTGGGGACAGGCGTACTACGAGCAGTACTTC. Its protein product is CAWGQAYYEQYF.